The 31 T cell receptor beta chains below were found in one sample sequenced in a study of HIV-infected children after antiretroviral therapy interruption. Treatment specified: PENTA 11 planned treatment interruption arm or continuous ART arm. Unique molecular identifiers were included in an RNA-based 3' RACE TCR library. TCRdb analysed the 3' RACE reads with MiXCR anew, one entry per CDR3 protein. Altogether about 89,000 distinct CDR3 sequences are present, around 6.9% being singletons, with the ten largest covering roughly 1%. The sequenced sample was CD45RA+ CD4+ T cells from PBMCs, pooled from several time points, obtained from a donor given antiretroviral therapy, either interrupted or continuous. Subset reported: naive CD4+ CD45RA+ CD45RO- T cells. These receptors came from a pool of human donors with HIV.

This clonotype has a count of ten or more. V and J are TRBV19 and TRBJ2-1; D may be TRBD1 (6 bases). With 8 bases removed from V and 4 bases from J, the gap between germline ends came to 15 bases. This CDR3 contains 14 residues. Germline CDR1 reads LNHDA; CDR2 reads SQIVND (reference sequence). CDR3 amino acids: CASSGTKFYNEQFF. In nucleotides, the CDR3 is TGTGCCAGTTCCGGGACAAAATTTTACAATGAGCAGTTCTTC.

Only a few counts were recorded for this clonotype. The CDR3 is CASRLSLGTDEQYF. The CDR3 DNA reads as TGTGCCAGCAGGTTAAGCCTAGGAACGGACGAGCAGTACTTC. The chain has TRBV12-3 or TRBV12-4 and TRBJ2-7; no reliable D call. V shed 6 bases and J shed 5 bases, with 17 bases lying between them. CDR3 length: 14 amino acids.

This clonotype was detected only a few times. The CDR3 coding sequence is TGCAGTGCTACAAAGACAGCGAACACTGAAGCTTTCTTT. Translation gives CSATKTANTEAFF. The chain carries TRBV20-1 and TRBJ1-1; perhaps TRBD1 as D (5 bases). V was trimmed by 4 bases and J by 1 base, leaving 10 bases between them. This CDR3 has 13 amino acids. CDR1 and CDR2 from the germline V gene are DFQATT and SNEGSKA (reference sequence).

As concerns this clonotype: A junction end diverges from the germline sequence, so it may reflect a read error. DNA of the CDR3: TGTGCCGGTAGGGGGGGACAGGGGAACGACGAGCAGTACTTC. Amino acids: CAGRGGQGNDEQYF. V usage is TRBV19 and J usage is TRBJ2-7, with 10 bases that match TRBD1. The CDR3 length is 14 residues. Germline CDR1 LNHDA, CDR2 SQIVND (reference sequence).

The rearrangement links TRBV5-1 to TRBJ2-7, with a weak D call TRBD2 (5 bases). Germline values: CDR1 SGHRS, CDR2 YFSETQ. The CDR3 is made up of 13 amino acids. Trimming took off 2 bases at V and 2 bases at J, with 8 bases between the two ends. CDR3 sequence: CASSFGMTYEQYF. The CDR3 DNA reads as TGCGCCAGCAGCTTCGGGATGACCTACGAGCAGTACTTC.

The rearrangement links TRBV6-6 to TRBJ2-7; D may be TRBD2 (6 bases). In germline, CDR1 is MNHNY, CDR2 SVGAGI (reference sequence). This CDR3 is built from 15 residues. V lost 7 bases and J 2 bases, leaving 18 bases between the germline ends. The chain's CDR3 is CASKPHGGDPYEQYF. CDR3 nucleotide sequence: TGTGCCAGCAAGCCCCACGGGGGAGATCCCTACGAGCAGTACTTC.

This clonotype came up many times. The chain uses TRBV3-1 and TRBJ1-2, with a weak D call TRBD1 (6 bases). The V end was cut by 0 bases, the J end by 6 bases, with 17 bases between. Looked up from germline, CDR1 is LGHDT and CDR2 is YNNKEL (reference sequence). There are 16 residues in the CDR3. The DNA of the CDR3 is TGTGCCAGCAGCCAAGAAGATCGGGGGGGCGTGGATGGCTACACCTTC. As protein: CASSQEDRGGVDGYTF.

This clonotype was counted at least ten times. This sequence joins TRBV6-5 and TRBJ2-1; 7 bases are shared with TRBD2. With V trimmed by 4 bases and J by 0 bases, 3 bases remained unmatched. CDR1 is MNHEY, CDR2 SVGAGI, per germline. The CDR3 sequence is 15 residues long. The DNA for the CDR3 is TGTGCCAGCAGTTTCGGGGGGAGCTCCTACAATGAGCAGTTCTTC. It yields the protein CASSFGGSSYNEQFF.

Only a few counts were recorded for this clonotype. Here the CDR3 reads CSVALGAYEQYF. DNA of the CDR3: TGCAGCGTGGCGTTGGGTGCCTACGAGCAGTACTTC. The chain joins TRBV29-1 to TRBJ2-7; D is unresolved. CDR3 length equals 12 residues. Deletions cut 6 bases from V and 2 bases from J, with 11 bases between. CDR1 is SQVTM and CDR2 is ANQGSEA in the germline V gene.

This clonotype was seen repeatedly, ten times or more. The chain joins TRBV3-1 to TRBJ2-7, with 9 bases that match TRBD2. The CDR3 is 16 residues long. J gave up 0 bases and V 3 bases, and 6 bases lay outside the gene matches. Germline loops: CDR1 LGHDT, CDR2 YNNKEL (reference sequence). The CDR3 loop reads CASSHWSGGSSYEQYF. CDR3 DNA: TGTGCCAGCAGCCATTGGAGCGGGGGGAGCTCCTACGAGCAGTACTTC.

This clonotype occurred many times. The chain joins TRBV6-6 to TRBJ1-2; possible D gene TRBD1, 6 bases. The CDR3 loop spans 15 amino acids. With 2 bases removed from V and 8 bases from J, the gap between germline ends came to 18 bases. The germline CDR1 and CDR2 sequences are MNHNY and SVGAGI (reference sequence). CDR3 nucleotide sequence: TGTGCCAGCAGTTACCGGGACATCCATTCCTGGGGCTACACCTTC. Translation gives CASSYRDIHSWGYTF.

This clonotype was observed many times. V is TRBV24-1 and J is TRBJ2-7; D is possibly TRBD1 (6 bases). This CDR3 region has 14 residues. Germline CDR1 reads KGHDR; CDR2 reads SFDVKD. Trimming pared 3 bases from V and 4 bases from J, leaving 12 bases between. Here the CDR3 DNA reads TGTGCCACCAGTGATCACGGACAGCCGTACGAGCAGTACTTC. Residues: CATSDHGQPYEQYF.

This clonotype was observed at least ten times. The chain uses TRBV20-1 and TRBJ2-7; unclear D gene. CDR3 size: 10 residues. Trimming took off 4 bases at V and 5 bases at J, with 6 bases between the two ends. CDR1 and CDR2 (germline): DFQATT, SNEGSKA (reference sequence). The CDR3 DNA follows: TGCAGTGCTACAAAAGACGAGCAGTACTTC. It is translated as CSATKDEQYF.

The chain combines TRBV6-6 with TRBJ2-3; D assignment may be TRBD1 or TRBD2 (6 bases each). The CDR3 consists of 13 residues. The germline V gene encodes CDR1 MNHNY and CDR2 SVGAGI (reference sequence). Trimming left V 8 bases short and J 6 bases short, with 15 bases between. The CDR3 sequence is CASHRRGADTQYF. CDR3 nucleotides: TGTGCCAGCCATCGGAGGGGGGCGGATACGCAGTATTTT.

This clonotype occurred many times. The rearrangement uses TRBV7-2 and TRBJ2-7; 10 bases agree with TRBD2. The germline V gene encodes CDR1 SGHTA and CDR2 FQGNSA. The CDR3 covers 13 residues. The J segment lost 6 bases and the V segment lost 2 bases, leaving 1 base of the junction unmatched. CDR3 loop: CASSLRTSGEQYF. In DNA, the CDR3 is TGTGCCAGCAGCTTAAGGACTAGCGGCGAGCAGTACTTC.

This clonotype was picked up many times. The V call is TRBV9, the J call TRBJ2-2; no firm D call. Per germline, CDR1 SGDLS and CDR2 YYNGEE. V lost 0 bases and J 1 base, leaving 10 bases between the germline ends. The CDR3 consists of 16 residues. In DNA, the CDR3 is TGTGCCAGCAGCGTAGCTTGGGGTAGGAACACCGGGGAGCTGTTTTTT. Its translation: CASSVAWGRNTGELFF.

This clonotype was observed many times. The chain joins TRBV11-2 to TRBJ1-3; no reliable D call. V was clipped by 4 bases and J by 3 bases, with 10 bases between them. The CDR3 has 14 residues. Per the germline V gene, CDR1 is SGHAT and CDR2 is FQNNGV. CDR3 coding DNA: TGTGCCAGCAGCTACCGGACCGGTGGAAACACCATATATTTT. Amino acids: CASSYRTGGNTIYF.

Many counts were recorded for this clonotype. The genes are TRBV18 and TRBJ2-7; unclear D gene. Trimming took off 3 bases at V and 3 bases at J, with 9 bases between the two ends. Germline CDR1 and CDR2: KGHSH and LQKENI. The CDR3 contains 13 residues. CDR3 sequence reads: CASSPSLSYEQYF. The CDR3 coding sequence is TGTGCCAGCTCACCGAGTCTGAGCTACGAGCAGTACTTC.

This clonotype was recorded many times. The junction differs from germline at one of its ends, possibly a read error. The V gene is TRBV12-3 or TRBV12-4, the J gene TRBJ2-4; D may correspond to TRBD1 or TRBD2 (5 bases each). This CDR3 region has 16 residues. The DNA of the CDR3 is TGTGCAAGCAGCTTAGTGACTGGGGGTAGTCAAAACACCTTGTACTTT. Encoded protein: CASSLVTGGSQNTLYF.

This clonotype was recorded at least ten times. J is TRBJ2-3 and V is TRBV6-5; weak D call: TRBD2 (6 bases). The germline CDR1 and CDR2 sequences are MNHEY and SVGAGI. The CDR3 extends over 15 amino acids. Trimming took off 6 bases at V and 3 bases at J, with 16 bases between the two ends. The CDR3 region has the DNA TGTGCCAGCAGACCGAGCGGGTCCGGGACAGATACGCAGTATTTT. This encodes CASRPSGSGTDTQYF.

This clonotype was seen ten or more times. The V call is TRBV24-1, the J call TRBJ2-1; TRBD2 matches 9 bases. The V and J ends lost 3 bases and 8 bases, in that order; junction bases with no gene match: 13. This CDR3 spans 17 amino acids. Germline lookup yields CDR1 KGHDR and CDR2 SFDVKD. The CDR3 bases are TGTGCCACCAGTGATGCGGGACTAGCCCTAAATCTACATGAGCAGTTCTTC. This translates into CATSDAGLALNLHEQFF.

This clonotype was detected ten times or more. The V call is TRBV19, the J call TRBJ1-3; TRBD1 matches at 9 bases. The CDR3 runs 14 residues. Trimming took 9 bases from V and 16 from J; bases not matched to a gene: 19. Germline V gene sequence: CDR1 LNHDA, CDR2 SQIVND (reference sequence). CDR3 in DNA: TGTGCCAGCAGTTACAGGGGGCATGGAAATACGCTCTATTTT. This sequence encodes CASSYRGHGNTLYF.

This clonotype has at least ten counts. CDR3 loop: CSAYGQGGETQYF. As DNA, the CDR3 is TGCAGTGCTTACGGACAGGGGGGAGAGACCCAGTACTTC. V and J are TRBV20-1 and TRBJ2-5; 10 bases fit TRBD1. The V gene end was trimmed by 5 bases and the J gene end by 4 bases; junction bases not matched to a gene: 4. The CDR3 covers 13 residues. The germline gives CDR1 DFQATT, CDR2 SNEGSKA (reference sequence).

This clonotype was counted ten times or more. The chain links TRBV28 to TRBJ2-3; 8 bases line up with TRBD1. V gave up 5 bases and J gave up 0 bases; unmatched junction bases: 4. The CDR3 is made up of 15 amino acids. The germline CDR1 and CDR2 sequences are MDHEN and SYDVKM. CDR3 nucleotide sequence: TGTGCCAGCAGTGCATGGACAGGGAGCACAGATACGCAGTATTTT. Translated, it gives CASSAWTGSTDTQYF.

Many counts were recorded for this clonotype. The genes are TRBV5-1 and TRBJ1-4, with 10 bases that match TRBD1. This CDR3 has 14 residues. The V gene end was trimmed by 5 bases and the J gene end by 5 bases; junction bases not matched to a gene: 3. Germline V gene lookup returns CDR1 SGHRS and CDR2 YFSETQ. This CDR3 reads CASSPDRGNEKLFF. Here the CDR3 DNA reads TGCGCCAGCAGTCCGGACAGGGGGAATGAAAAACTGTTTTTT.

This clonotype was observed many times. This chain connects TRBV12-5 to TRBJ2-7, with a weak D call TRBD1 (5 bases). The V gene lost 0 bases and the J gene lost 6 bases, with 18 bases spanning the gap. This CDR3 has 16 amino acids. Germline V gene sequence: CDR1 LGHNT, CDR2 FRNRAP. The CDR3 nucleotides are TGTGCTAGTGGTTTGGTACGAGGCAGGGAAGGTGGCGAGCAGTACTTC. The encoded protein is CASGLVRGREGGEQYF. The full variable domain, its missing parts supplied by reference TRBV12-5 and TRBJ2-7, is DARVTQTPRHKVTEMGQEVTMRCQPILGHNTVFWYRQTMMQGLELLAYFRNRAPLDDSGMPKDRFSAEMPDATLATLKIQPSEPRDSAVYFCASGLVRGREGGEQYFGPGTRLTVT.

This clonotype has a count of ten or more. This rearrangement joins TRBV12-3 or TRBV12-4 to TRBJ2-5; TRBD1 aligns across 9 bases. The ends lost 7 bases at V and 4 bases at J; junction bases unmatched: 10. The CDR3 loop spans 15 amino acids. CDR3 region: CASNFGTGPIETQYF. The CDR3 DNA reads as TGTGCCAGCAACTTCGGGACAGGGCCAATAGAGACCCAGTACTTC.

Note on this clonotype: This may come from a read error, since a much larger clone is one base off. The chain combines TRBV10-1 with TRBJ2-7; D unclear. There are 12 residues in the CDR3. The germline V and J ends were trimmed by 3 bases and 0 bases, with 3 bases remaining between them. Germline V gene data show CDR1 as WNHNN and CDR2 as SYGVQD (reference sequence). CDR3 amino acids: CASSDASYEQYF. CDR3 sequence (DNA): TGCGCCAGCAGTGATGCCTCCTACGAGCAGTACTTC.

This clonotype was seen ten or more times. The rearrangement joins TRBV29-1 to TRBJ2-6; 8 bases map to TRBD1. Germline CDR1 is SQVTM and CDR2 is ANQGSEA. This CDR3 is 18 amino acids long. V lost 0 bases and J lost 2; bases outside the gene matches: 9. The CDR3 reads CSVEDPQGGLAGANVLTF. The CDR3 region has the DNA TGCAGCGTTGAAGACCCACAGGGGGGTCTGGCTGGGGCCAACGTCCTGACTTTC.

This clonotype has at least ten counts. The CDR3 DNA sequence: TGTGCCAGCACCAATATCAGGGGGAATCAGCCCCAGCATTTT. Its translation: CASTNIRGNQPQHF. This chain uses TRBV12-3 or TRBV12-4 with TRBJ1-5, with TRBD1 matching over 7 bases. V gave up 7 bases and J gave up 4 bases; unmatched junction bases: 7. This CDR3 is built from 14 residues.

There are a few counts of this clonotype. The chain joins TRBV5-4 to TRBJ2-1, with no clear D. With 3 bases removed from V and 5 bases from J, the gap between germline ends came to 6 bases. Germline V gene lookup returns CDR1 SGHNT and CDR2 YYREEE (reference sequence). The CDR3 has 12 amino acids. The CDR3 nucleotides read TGTGCCAGCAGCTATACTAACAATGAGCAGTTCTTC. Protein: CASSYTNNEQFF.